This TCR beta chain was sequenced during a study of CXCR3 chemokines and chemotherapy response in bladder cancer. Via MiXCR, TCRdb re-called the PCR reads, giving one row per CDR3 protein. The sample holds about 2,900 distinct CDR3 sequences; roughly 10% are singletons and the top ten take about two fifths. The V end was cut by 2 bases, the J end by 3 bases, with 7 bases between. Germline V CDR1 and CDR2: SEHNR, FQNEAQ (reference sequence). The CDR3 has 13 amino acids. Sampling was done from a patient whose treatment included neoadjuvant chemotherapy. The gene calls are TRBV7-9 and TRBJ1-1, with D unresolved. This TCR derives from a human donor with bladder cancer that responded to neoadjuvant chemotherapy. CDR3 residues: CASSLRQYTEAFF. CDR3 sequence (DNA): TGTGCCAGCAGCTTAAGGCAGTACACTGAAGCTTTCTTT.